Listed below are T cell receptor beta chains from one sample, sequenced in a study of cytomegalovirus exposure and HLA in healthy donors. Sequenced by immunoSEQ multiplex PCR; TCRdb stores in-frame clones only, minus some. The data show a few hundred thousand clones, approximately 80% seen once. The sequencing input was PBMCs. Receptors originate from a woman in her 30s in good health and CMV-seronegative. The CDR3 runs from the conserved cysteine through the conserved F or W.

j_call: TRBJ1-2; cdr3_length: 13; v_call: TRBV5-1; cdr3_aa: CASSPLTGYGYTF
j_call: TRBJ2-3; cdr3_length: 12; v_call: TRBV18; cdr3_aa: CASSPYTDTQYF
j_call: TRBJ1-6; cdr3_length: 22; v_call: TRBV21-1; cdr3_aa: CASSKAGGTGGARVPYNSPLHF
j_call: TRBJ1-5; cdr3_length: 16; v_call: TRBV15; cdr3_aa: CATSRDKGKSNQPQHF
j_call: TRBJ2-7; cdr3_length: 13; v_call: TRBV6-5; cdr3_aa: CASSYSLQNEQYF
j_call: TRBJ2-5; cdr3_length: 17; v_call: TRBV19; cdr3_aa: CASSMGGIPGQGGTQYF
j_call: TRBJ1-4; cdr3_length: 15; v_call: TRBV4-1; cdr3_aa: CASSQEGTGFEKLFF
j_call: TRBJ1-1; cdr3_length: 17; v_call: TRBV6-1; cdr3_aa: CASSEGGTALMNTEAFF
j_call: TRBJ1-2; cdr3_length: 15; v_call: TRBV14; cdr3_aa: CASSQVTGTSYGYTF
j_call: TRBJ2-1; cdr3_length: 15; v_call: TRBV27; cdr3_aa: CASSLSGRTYNEQFF
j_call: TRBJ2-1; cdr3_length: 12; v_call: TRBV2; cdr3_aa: CASSAPGQVQFF
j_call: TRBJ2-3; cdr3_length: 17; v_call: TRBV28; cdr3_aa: CASSLSGTGGFTDTQYF
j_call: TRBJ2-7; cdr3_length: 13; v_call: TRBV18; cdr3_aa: CASSPPGSYEQYF
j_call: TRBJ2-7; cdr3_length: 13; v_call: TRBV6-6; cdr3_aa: CASSFDRAYEQYF
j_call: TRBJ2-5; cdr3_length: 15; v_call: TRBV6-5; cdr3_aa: CASSSLGEFQETQYF
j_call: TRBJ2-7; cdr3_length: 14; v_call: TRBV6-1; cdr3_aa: CASTGGQINYEQYF
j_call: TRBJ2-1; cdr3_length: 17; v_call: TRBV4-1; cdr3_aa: CASSQELGLAGYNEQFF
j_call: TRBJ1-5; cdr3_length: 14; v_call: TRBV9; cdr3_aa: CASSVTGLGQPQHF
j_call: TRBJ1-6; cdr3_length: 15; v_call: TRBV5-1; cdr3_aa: CASSLGTAYNSPLHF
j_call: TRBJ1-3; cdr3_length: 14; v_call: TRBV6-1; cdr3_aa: CASSTGTGGNTIYF
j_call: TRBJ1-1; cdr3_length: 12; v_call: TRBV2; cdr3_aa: CASSQGSTEAFF
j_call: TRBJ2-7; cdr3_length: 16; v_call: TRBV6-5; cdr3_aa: CASSYSVAGRIHEQYF
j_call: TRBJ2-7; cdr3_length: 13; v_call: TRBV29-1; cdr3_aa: CSVGQNLKSEQYF
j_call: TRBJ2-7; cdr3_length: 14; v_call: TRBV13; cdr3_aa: CASSPDTGSYEQYF
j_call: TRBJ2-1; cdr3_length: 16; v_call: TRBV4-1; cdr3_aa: CASSQEPLGGINEQFF
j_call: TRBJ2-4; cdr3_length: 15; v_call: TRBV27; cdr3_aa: CASSSDRAAKNIQYF
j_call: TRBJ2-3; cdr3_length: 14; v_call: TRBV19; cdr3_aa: CASSLLLLDTAQYF
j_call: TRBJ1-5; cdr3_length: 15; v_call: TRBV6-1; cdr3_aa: CASSTWTGLNQPQHF
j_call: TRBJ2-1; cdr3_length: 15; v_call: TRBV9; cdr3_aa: CASSGVAGALGEQFF
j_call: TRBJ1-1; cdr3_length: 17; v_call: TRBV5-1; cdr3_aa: CASTVMADRGKNTEAFF
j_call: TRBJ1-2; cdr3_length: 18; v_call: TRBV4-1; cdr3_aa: CASSQSRGHSKGDYGYTF
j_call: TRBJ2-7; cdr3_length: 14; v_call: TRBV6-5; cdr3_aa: CASSFRDRYYEQYF
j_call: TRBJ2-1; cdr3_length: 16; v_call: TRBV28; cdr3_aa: CASSALSGSSYNEQFF
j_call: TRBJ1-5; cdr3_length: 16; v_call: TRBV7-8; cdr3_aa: CASSLVPGDGNQPQHF
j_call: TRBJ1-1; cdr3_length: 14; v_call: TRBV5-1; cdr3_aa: CASSLKGSGTEAFF